The 17 T cell receptor beta chains below come from one sample, sequenced in a study of response to subunit inactivated influenza vaccine. TCRdb redid the calling of the RT-PCR reads with MiXCR, one entry per CDR3 protein. The data contain under 550,000 distinct CDR3 sequences, roughly 8.2% of them singletons. The sequences come from PBMCs from blood, collected less than 25 months after vaccination. These receptors were obtained from a man aged 45 to 70 who received an inactivated influenza vaccine.

A few counts support this clonotype. The CDR3 sequence: CASSLDETEQFF. The CDR3 region has the DNA TGTGCCAGCAGCTTAGACGAGACTGAGCAGTTCTTC. V and J are TRBV7-8 and TRBJ2-1, with D uncertain. Germline lookup yields CDR1 SGHVS and CDR2 FQNEAQ. The CDR3 runs to 12 residues. Trimming took 1 base from V and 9 from J, leaving 7 bases between them.

This clonotype was seen a few times. This chain links TRBV11-2 with TRBJ2-3; 10 nucleotides align to TRBD2. The ends lost 5 bases at V and 3 bases at J; junction bases unmatched: 8. The CDR3 runs 16 residues. CDR1 is SGHAT, CDR2 FQNNGV, per germline. The CDR3 sequence is CASSPRASGSTDTQYF. The CDR3 DNA is TGTGCCAGCAGCCCTCGGGCTAGCGGGAGTACAGATACGCAGTATTTT.

This clonotype was recorded many times. The rearrangement links TRBV6-4 to TRBJ1-6; a weak D match, TRBD1 (5 bases). The germline CDR1 and CDR2 sequences are MRHNA and SNTAGT. V lost 8 bases, J lost 11 bases, and 13 bases lay in between. CDR3 length: 12 residues. The CDR3: CASGTRAPPLHF. In nucleotides, the CDR3 is TGTGCCAGCGGGACCAGGGCACCACCCCTCCACTTT.

This chain connects TRBV4-2 to TRBJ2-2; D uncertain. Trimming stripped 3 bases from V and 7 bases from J, with 12 bases between. The germline CDR1 and CDR2 sequences are LGHNA and YNFKEQ. CDR3 size: 14 residues. CDR3 DNA: TGTGCCAGCAGCCAGGTTCTCGTTGACGGGGAGCTGTTTTTT. It is translated as CASSQVLVDGELFF.

For this clonotype: A read error may produce the germline difference seen at one junction end. The chain employs TRBV5-1 and TRBJ2-5; D is perhaps TRBD1 (5 bases). The germline CDR1 and CDR2 sequences are SGHRS and YFSETQ. The CDR3 loop spans 13 amino acids. CDR3 loop: CASSLGQQEIQYF. The CDR3 DNA reads as TGCGCCAGCAGCTTGGGACAGCAAGAGATCCAGTACTTC.

V usage is TRBV25-1 and J usage is TRBJ2-1; possibly TRBD1 or TRBD2 for D (6 bases each). CDR1 and CDR2 (germline): MGHDK, SYGVNS. The CDR3 runs to 14 residues. V was shortened by 1 base and J by 8 bases, with 12 bases between the two germline ends. This CDR3 reads CASSEWGAGDEQFF. The CDR3 DNA follows: TGTGCCAGCAGTGAATGGGGGGCCGGGGATGAGCAGTTCTTC.

This clonotype was picked up many times. This chain joins TRBV4-2 and TRBJ2-7; TRBD1 matches at 8 bases. Trimming removed 1 base from V and 4 bases from J; junction bases left unmatched: 12. CDR3 length: 17 amino acids. Germline CDR1 is LGHNA and CDR2 is YNFKEQ. The CDR3 loop is CASSQVLQDRAKYEQYF. The CDR3 DNA follows: TGTGCCAGCAGCCAAGTCTTGCAGGACAGGGCGAAATACGAGCAGTACTTC.

The chain links TRBV9 to TRBJ2-2; unclear D gene. The CDR3 sequence is 14 residues long. Per germline, CDR1 SGDLS and CDR2 YYNGEE. Trimming stripped 0 bases from V and 3 bases from J, with 6 bases between. CDR3 protein: CASSVEQHTGELFF. The CDR3 DNA follows: TGTGCCAGCAGCGTAGAACAACACACCGGGGAGCTGTTTTTT.

This clonotype was detected ten times or more. The V and J genes are TRBV28 and TRBJ1-2; D is ambiguous. Between the trimmed V and J ends, which lost 6 bases and 7 bases, there was a span of 24 bases. This CDR3 is built from 16 residues. Germline CDR1 reads MDHEN; CDR2 reads SYDVKM. CDR3 loop: CASSYKEPGFLGGYTF. As DNA, the CDR3 is TGTGCCAGCAGCTACAAAGAACCGGGGTTTTTGGGTGGCTACACCTTC.

This clonotype was seen more than once but under ten times. The CDR3 loop is CASSLASGGTEAFF. The CDR3 DNA follows: TGTGCCAGCAGCTTAGCGTCAGGGGGCACTGAAGCTTTCTTT. The gene calls are TRBV7-9 and TRBJ1-1; 7 bases map to TRBD1. The CDR3 has 14 amino acids. CDR1 and CDR2 from the germline V gene are SEHNR and FQNEAQ (reference sequence). V trimming: 0 bases; J trimming: 4 bases; junction bases outside the gene matches: 2.

The chain is built from TRBV29-1 and TRBJ2-5; either TRBD1 or TRBD2 may fit D (5 bases each). This CDR3 comprises 14 residues. Trimming removed 7 bases from V and 0 bases from J, with 15 bases in between. Germline V gene data show CDR1 as SQVTM and CDR2 as ANQGSEA. The CDR3 region is CSALGPSHQETQYF. The DNA for the CDR3 is TGCAGCGCCTTGGGACCTTCTCACCAAGAGACCCAGTACTTC.

The rearrangement joins TRBV5-1 to TRBJ1-2; D not certain. The CDR3 is 14 residues long. Germline V gene sequence: CDR1 SGHRS, CDR2 YFSETQ. Trimming stripped 8 bases from V and 0 bases from J, with 14 bases between. The CDR3 region is CASRIRSANYGYTF. CDR3 DNA: TGCGCCAGTCGGATTCGGTCCGCTAACTATGGCTACACCTTC.

This clonotype was seen ten or more times. The chain uses TRBV15 and TRBJ2-2; 7 positions agree with TRBD1. Germline assignment: CDR1 LNHNV and CDR2 YYDKDF (reference sequence). The CDR3 length is 17 residues. V was pared by 1 base and J by 1 base, with 6 bases of the junction left unmatched. This chain's CDR3 is CATSRGGHRGNTGELFF. The CDR3 region has the DNA TGTGCCACCAGCAGAGGAGGCCACAGGGGGAACACCGGGGAGCTGTTTTTT. Full variable domain (missing parts from reference TRBV15 and TRBJ2-2): DAMVIQNPRYQVTQFGKPVTLSCSQTLNHNVMYWYQQKSSQAPKLLFHYYDKDFNNEADTPDNFQSRRPNTSFCFLDIRSPGLGDTAMYLCATSRGGHRGNTGELFFGEGSRLTVL.

This clonotype has at least ten counts. This chain joins TRBV5-1 and TRBJ2-3, with 8 bases that match TRBD2. V dropped 3 bases and J dropped 4; count of bases not matched to a gene: 10. The CDR3 runs to 16 residues. Germline V gives CDR1 SGHRS, CDR2 YFSETQ. Here the CDR3 DNA reads TGCGCCAGCAGCTCCCTAGGAGCGGGGGCTTCAGATACGCAGTATTTT. It is translated as CASSSLGAGASDTQYF.

The chain couples TRBV5-1 to TRBJ2-3, with TRBD1 matching over 9 bases. V was pared by 0 bases and J by 5 bases, with 7 bases of the junction left unmatched. The germline V gene encodes CDR1 SGHRS and CDR2 YFSETQ. There are 16 residues in the CDR3. The CDR3 DNA sequence: TGCGCCAGCAGCTTGGCCCGGGACAGGGATATAGATACGCAGTATTTT. Translating gives CASSLARDRDIDTQYF. The whole variable domain, remainder taken from reference TRBV5-1 and TRBJ2-3, is KAGVTQTPRYLIKTRGQQVTLSCSPISGHRSVSWYQQTPGQGLQFLFEYFSETQRNKGNFPGRFSGRQFSNSRSEMNVSTLELGDSALYLCASSLARDRDIDTQYFGPGTRLTVL.

CDR3 in DNA: TGTGCCAGCAGCCAATACCTCACTAGCGGGAGGGTTTACGAGCAGTACTTC. This gives the protein CASSQYLTSGRVYEQYF. The chain links TRBV4-2 to TRBJ2-7; 13 bases are shared with TRBD2. Trimming at V came to 2 bases and at J to 4 bases, leaving 8 bases not matched to a gene. The CDR3 is 17 residues long. Germline CDR1 reads LGHNA; CDR2 reads YNFKEQ.

This clonotype came up a few times. The rearrangement links TRBV5-1 to TRBJ2-5, with D possibly being TRBD1 or TRBD2 (5 bases each). The CDR3 totals 15 residues. The V end was cut by 0 bases, the J end by 2 bases, with 11 bases between. CDR1 and CDR2 from the germline V gene are SGHRS and YFSETQ. CDR3 residues: CASSLVQGVQETQYF. In DNA form, the CDR3 reads TGCGCCAGCAGCTTGGTTCAGGGAGTTCAAGAGACCCAGTACTTC.